These T cell receptor beta chains were read from a single sample in a study of graft-versus-host responses after intestinal transplantation. No antigens are known for them. Profiling relied on immunoSEQ multiplex PCR, and the TCRdb table lists in-frame clones only, not all of them. The repertoire holds around 99,000 clones, with 85% to 95% as singletons. The source was unstimulated CD8+ T cells sorted from spleen or lymph node cells, collected before intestinal transplant. The receptors were gathered from a human donor who received an intestinal transplant. CDR3s include the opening cysteine and the closing phenylalanine or tryptophan. Fields, in order: V gene, J gene, CDR3 length, D gene, CDR3 protein. D genes are given only for firm matches.

TRBV5-4	TRBJ1-2	16	TRBD1	CASSVPGQGINYGYTF
TRBV6-5	TRBJ1-2	14	TRBD1	CASSYNRGDYGYTF
TRBV7-2	TRBJ2-1	18	TRBD2	CASSTGTSGGAWYNEQFF
TRBV7-2	TRBJ2-3	15	TRBD2	CASSLTLAGGDTQYF
TRBV6-6	TRBJ2-7	14	.	CASSYFSGGGEQYF
TRBV4-1	TRBJ2-5	15	TRBD2	CASSQREGPQETQYF
TRBV4-3	TRBJ2-1	15	TRBD2	CASSSREGNYNEQFF
TRBV27	TRBJ2-7	13	TRBD1	CASSFGTGYEQYF
TRBV21-1	TRBJ1-2	14	.	CASPPREGGYGYTF
TRBV6-4	TRBJ2-7	12	.	CATRQLSYEQYF
TRBV25-1	TRBJ2-7	17	.	CASSTLGGELSVYEQYF
TRBV7-9	TRBJ1-1	15	.	CASSGGAGRLSEAFF
TRBV6-4	TRBJ2-3	13	.	CASSWTITDTQYF
TRBV4-3	TRBJ1-4	14	.	CASSQDTGFKKLFF
TRBV5-1	TRBJ2-3	14	TRBD2	CASSRLAKADTQYF
TRBV9	TRBJ2-3	18	TRBD2	CASSVSHLAGGLQNTQYF
TRBV5-5	TRBJ2-3	19	TRBD2	CASSLPGLAGGGSTDTQYF
TRBV7-9	TRBJ1-4	15	TRBD1	CASSPQDRVKSQLFF
TRBV6-1	TRBJ2-3	15	.	CASSSIKTLADTQYF
TRBV7-9	TRBJ1-1	13	.	CASSFGLNTEAFF
TRBV7-9	TRBJ2-1	18	.	CASSPIPGTSSPYNEQFF
TRBV11-2	TRBJ1-5	17	TRBD1	CASSLAGDRGGNQPQHF
TRBV7-9	TRBJ1-2	12	.	CASSLAPYGYTF
TRBV2	TRBJ2-7	13	.	CASSGLPAPEQYF
TRBV7-6	TRBJ2-1	14	.	CASSLAQGWNEQFF
TRBV4-3	TRBJ1-4	14	TRBD1	CASSHGQGNEKLFF
TRBV4-3	TRBJ2-1	15	.	CASSQDLTGYNEQFF
TRBV6-4	.	15	TRBD2	CASSDPWTSCYEQYF
TRBV12-2	TRBJ1-3	19	.	CASRLATGRTTNSGNTIYF
TRBV5-4	TRBJ1-1	16	.	CASSLAPGASNTEAFF
TRBV11-3	TRBJ2-5	10	.	CASAGETQYF
TRBV7-9	TRBJ2-7	14	TRBD2	CASSSRTSEAEQYF
TRBV27	TRBJ1-5	14	.	CASSEASPNQPQHF
TRBV11-2	TRBJ2-3	17	TRBD2	CASSLNTGGGGTDTQYF
TRBV15	TRBJ1-1	15	.	CATSPRGSGWTEAFF
TRBV11-2	TRBJ2-7	17	TRBD1	CASSLGGVGQGTYEQYF
TRBV7-9	TRBJ1-2	14	TRBD1	CASFGTGQNYGYTF
TRBV29-1	TRBJ2-3	13	.	CSVESTATDTQYF
TRBV29-1	TRBJ1-1	15	.	CSVAGSRAPNTEAFF
TRBV7-8	TRBJ2-1	17	.	CASTKSVGLSSYNEQFF
TRBV10-2	TRBJ2-1	13	.	CASSEATINEQFF
TRBV2	TRBJ2-2	15	.	CASSPLVSGTGELFF
TRBV18	TRBJ2-3	17	TRBD1	CASSPADRDRVRDTQYF
TRBV28	TRBJ2-7	13	TRBD1	CASSSRDRDEQYF
TRBV29-1	TRBJ1-1	12	TRBD1	CSVPPAGGEAFF
TRBV27	TRBJ1-1	14	.	CASSPGSWGTEAFF
TRBV5-6	TRBJ1-2	15	.	CASSTNDYRDDGYTF
TRBV10-3	TRBJ2-7	11	.	CAIMEGYEQYF
TRBV11-2	TRBJ1-1	16	TRBD1	CASSRVATGRNTEAFF
TRBV4-3	TRBJ2-7	15	TRBD1	CASSQDGDSSYEQYF
TRBV11-2	TRBJ2-7	15	TRBD2	CASSPYGGGAGEQYF
TRBV7-2	TRBJ2-7	13	.	CASSGQIAYEQYF
TRBV7-2	TRBJ2-3	14	.	CASSLGLVPDTQYF
TRBV11-2	TRBJ2-1	15	TRBD2	CASSSASGGAEEQFF
TRBV11-2	TRBJ2-7	17	.	CASSLDGDTSYHYEQYF
TRBV7-6	TRBJ2-6	18	TRBD1	CASSRTGTGLGGANVLTF
TRBV5-1	TRBJ2-3	15	.	CASSFRGASTDTQYF
TRBV11-2	TRBJ1-3	17	.	CASSLEVRAGSGNTIYF
TRBV5-8	TRBJ2-2	17	.	CASSQNLGTQNTGELFF
TRBV29-1	TRBJ1-2	12	.	CSVLPENYGYTF